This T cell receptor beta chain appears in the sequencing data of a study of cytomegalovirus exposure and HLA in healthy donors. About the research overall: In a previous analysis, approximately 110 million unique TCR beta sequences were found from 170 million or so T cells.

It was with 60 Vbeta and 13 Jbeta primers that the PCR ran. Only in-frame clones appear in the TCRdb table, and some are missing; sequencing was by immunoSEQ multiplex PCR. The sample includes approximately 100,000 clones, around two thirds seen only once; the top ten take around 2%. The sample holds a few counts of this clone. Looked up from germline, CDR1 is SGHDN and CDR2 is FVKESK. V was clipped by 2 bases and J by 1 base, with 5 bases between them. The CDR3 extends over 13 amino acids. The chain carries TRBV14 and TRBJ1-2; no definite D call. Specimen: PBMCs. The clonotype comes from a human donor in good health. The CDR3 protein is CASSQQRNYGYTF. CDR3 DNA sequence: TGTGCCAGCAGCCAACAGCGTAACTATGGCTACACCTTC. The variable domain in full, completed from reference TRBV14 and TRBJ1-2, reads EAGVTQFPSHSVIEKGQTVTLRCDPISGHDNLYWYRRVMGKEIKFLLHFVKESKQDESGMPNNRFLAERTGGTYSTLKVQPAELEDSGVYFCASSQQRNYGYTFGSGTRLTVV.